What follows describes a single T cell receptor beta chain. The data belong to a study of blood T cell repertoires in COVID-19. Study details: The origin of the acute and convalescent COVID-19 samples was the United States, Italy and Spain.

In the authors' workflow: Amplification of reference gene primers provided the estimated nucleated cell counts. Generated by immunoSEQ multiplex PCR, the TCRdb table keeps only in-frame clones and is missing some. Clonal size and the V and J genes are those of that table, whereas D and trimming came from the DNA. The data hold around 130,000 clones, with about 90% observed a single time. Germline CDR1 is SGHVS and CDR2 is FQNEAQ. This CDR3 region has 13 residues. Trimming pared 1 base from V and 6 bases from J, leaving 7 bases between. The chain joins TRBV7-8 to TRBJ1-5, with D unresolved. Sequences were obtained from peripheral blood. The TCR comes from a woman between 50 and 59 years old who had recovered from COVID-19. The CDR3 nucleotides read TGTGCCAGCAGCTTAGGGTTCAGTCAGCCCCAGCATTTT. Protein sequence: CASSLGFSQPQHF.